Sequencing of this TCR beta chain was carried out in a study of cytotoxic CD8 clonotypes in ibrutinib-treated CLL. On the study more broadly: Patients: around 11 relapsed/refractory, under 16 treatment-naive, 17 IGHV unmutated.

The V gene lost 2 bases and the J gene lost 5 bases, with 6 bases spanning the gap. This CDR3 region has 13 residues. CDR1 MNHNS and CDR2 SASEGT come from the germline V gene. Produced via immunoSEQ multiplex PCR; TCRdb's table is partial and in-frame only. Of roughly 45,000 clones listed, about 69% are singletons. This clone was seen more than once but under ten times. V is TRBV6-1 and J is TRBJ2-2; D uncertain. The sample here was PBMCs, taken after 24 months of ibrutinib treatment. This receptor was obtained from a human donor with chronic lymphocytic leukemia. CDR3 sequence (DNA): TGTGCCAGCAGTGAATGGTGGACCGGGGAGCTGTTTTTT. Protein sequence: CASSEWWTGELFF.